A single T cell receptor beta chain is shown here with its context. Its matching antigen is unknown. The source of the sample is a study of cytomegalovirus exposure and HLA in healthy donors. Study overall: T cells numbering around 180 million yielded approximately 120 million unique TCR beta sequences in an earlier analysis. Study outcomes and limitations: Presence/absence results assume similar sequencing depth per donor, which may not hold.

J was trimmed by 7 bases and V by 6 bases; bases with no gene match: 8. Per germline, CDR1 SQVTM and CDR2 ANQGSEA. The CDR3 runs 13 residues. A multiplex PCR was run with 60 Vbeta primers and 13 Jbeta primers. Here immunoSEQ multiplex PCR was the method, and the copy in TCRdb shows in-frame clones only, minus some. The data contain under 300,000 clones, 65% to 85% of them seen just once; the ten biggest clones take up over 2%. The chain carries TRBV29-1 and TRBJ1-5; 8 bases map to TRBD1. The sequence came from a female donor in good health and CMV-seronegative. Sequencing was performed on PBMCs. For the CDR3, the DNA is TGCAGCGTCGCACAGGGGGGAGGGCAGCCCCAGCATTTT. It specifies CSVAQGGGQPQHF.